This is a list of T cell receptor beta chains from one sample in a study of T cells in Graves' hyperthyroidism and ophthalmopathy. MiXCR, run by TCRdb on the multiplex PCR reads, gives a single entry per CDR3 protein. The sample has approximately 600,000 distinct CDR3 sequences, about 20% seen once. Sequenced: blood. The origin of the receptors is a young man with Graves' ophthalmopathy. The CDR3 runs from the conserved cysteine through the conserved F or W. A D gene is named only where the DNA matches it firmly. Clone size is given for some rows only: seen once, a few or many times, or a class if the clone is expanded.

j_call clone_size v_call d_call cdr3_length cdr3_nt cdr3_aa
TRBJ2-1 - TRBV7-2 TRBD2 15 TGTGCCAACAGCTTCGAGGGAGGGCCTTATAATGAGCAGTTCTTC CANSFEGGPYNEQFF
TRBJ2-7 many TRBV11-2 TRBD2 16 TGTGCCAGCAGCCCAAGACCCCTAGCGGGAGCTTACGAGCAGTACTTC CASSPRPLAGAYEQYF
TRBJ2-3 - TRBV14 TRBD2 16 TGTGCCAGCAGCGCCTACGTTAGCGGGAGCACAGATACGCAGTATTTT CASSAYVSGSTDTQYF
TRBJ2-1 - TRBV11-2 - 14 TGTGCCAGCAGCTTAGCTTCGCATCCGAATGAGCAGTTCTTC CASSLASHPNEQFF
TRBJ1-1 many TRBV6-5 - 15 TGTGCCAGCAGTTACTTGTGGGGCGCGAACACTGAAGCTTTCTTT CASSYLWGANTEAFF
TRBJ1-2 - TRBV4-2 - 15 TGTGCCAGCAGCCAAGATTCCGGGACTGAGTATGGCTACACCTTC CASSQDSGTEYGYTF
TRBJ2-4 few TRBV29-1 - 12 TGCAGCGTTGGAGGGACGGGAAACATTCAGTACTTC CSVGGTGNIQYF
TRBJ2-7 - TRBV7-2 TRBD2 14 TGTGCCAGCAGCTTGGGGACTAGCGGAAGGGAGCAGTACTTC CASSLGTSGREQYF
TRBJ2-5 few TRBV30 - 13 TGTGCCTGGAGTAGTAGCGGCCAAGAGACCCAGTACTTC CAWSSSGQETQYF
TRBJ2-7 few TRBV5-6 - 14 TGTGCCAGCAGTTCAGACAGGTGGACCTACGAGCAGTACTTC CASSSDRWTYEQYF
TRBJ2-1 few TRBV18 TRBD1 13 TGTGCCAGCTCACCACGAGACAGGGAACGACAGTTCTTC CASSPRDRERQFF
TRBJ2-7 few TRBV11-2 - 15 TGTGCCAGCAGCTTAGAAGCCGGGACAAACTACGAGCAGTACTTC CASSLEAGTNYEQYF
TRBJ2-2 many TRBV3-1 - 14 TGTGCCAGCAGACCTGACTTGAACACCGGGGAGCTGTTTTTT CASRPDLNTGELFF
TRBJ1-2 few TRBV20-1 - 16 TGCAGTGCTAGAGTTTGGCCAGACAGAACTAACTATGGCTACACCTTC CSARVWPDRTNYGYTF
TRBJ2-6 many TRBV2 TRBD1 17 TGTGCCAGCAGTGTTGGGACAGTCTTCTTGAGGGCCAACGTCCTGACTTTC CASSVGTVFLRANVLTF
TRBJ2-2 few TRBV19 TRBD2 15 TGTGCCACTATCCCGGGACTAGCTCTTGGCGGGGAGCTGTTTTTT CATIPGLALGGELFF
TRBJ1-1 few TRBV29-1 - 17 TGCAGCGCCACCTTATGGAGGGGGTCCAGGAGGAACACTGAAGCTTTCTTT CSATLWRGSRRNTEAFF
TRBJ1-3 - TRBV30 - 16 TGTGCCTGGAGCGAAACCTTTTATCTTCCTGGAAACACCATATATTTT CAWSETFYLPGNTIYF
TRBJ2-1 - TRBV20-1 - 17 TGCAGTGCTAGAGTAAGGGGGACGGGGAGCTCCTACAATGAGCAGTTCTTC CSARVRGTGSSYNEQFF
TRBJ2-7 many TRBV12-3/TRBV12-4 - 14 TGTGCCAGCGGTGAGGAAGGCGGCCCCGACGAGCAGTACTTC CASGEEGGPDEQYF
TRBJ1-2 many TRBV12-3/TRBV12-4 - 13 TGTGCCAGCAGTCGAGGGTTACTCTATGGCTACACCTTC CASSRGLLYGYTF
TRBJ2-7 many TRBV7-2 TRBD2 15 TGTGCCAGCAGCCGGAGCGGGAGACAATCCTACGAGCAGTACTTC CASSRSGRQSYEQYF
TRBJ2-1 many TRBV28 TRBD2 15 TGTGCCAGCAGCTTAGGGTCGGGAGGGCCGGATGAGCAGTTCTTC CASSLGSGGPDEQFF
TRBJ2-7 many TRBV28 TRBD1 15 TGTGCCAGCAGCCCCATTCACGGGACAGGAGGCGAGCAGTACTTC CASSPIHGTGGEQYF
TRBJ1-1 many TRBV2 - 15 TGTGCCAGCAGTAACTATGGGGTCTCGAACACTGAAGCTTTCTTT CASSNYGVSNTEAFF
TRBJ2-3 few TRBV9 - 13 TGTGCCAGCAGCGTAGCCGTGGTGGATACGCAGTATTTT CASSVAVVDTQYF
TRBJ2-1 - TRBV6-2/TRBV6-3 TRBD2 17 TGTGCCAGCAGCCTGGACCGGTTGAGCGGGATAAAGAATGAGCAGTTCTTC CASSLDRLSGIKNEQFF
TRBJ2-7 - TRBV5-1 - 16 TGTGCCAGCAGCCAAGATGGGCTAGCGAGGCCCTACGAGCAGTACTTC CASSQDGLARPYEQYF
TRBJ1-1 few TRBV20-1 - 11 TGCAGTGCTAGACCGGGATTCGAAGCTTTCTTT CSARPGFEAFF
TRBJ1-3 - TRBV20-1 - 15 TGCAGTGCTAGAGGTGGCGGTATCTCTGGAAACACCATATATTTT CSARGGGISGNTIYF
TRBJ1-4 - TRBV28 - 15 TGTGCCAGCAGTTTAATGCCGGAAGTTAATGAAAAACTGTTTTTT CASSLMPEVNEKLFF
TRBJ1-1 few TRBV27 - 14 TGTGCCAGCAGTTTAAAGTCCTGGAACACTGAAGCTTTCTTT CASSLKSWNTEAFF
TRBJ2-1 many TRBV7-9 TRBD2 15 TGTGCCAGCAGCTCGGGACTAGCGGGAGGGCATGAGCAGTTCTTC CASSSGLAGGHEQFF
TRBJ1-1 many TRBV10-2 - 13 TGCGCCAGCCGACAGGATATGAACACTGAAGCTTTCTTT CASRQDMNTEAFF
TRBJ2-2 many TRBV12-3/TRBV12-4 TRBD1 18 TGTGCCAGCAGTTTGTTGGGGTCCGGGACAGCGAACACCGGGGAGCTGTTTTTT CASSLLGSGTANTGELFF
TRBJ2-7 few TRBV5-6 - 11 TGTGCCAGCAGTATCACAAGCGAGCAGTACTTC CASSITSEQYF
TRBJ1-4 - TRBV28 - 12 TGTGCCAGCAGCCGTTCGAATGAAAAACTGTTTTTT CASSRSNEKLFF
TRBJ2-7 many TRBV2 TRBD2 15 TGTGCCAGCAGTGAAACGGGAGGGGGTATCTACGAGCAGTACTTC CASSETGGGIYEQYF